Listed below are T cell receptor beta chains from one sample, sequenced in a study of blood T cells in healthy people across ages. One entry per CDR3 protein, called by TCRdb with MiXCR from the 5' RACE reads. Here the sample spans fewer than 1.5 million distinct CDR3 sequences, 42% being singletons. Material: blood. The receptors derive from a woman between 18 and 30 years old in good health. The CDR3 runs from the conserved cysteine through the conserved F or W. A D gene is named only where the DNA matches it firmly. Clone size is shown for a subset of rows, as once, few, many or a class of expanded clone.

v_gene: TRBV20-1
abundance: -
j_gene: TRBJ1-2
d_gene: TRBD1
CDR3aa: CSARPGQGVNGYTF
CDR3nt: TGCAGTGCTAGACCCGGACAGGGCGTGAATGGCTACACCTTC

v_gene: TRBV18
abundance: few
j_gene: TRBJ2-3
d_gene: -
CDR3aa: CASSPPTHADTQYF
CDR3nt: TGTGCCAGCTCACCACCGACTCACGCAGATACGCAGTATTTT

v_gene: TRBV6-1
abundance: -
j_gene: TRBJ2-1
d_gene: -
CDR3aa: CACTFGTGESYNEQFF
CDR3nt: TGTGCCTGCACCTTCGGGACCGGGGAATCCTACAATGAGCAGTTCTTC

v_gene: TRBV20-1
abundance: few
j_gene: TRBJ2-4
d_gene: TRBD2
CDR3aa: CSAGDERGGSPNIQYF
CDR3nt: TGCAGTGCTGGAGATGAGCGGGGGGGCTCCCCAAACATTCAGTACTTC

v_gene: TRBV9
abundance: -
j_gene: TRBJ1-5
d_gene: -
CDR3aa: CASSVNAGVSNQPQHF
CDR3nt: TGTGCCAGCAGCGTGAACGCAGGGGTGAGCAATCAGCCCCAGCATTTT

v_gene: TRBV5-1
abundance: few
j_gene: TRBJ2-1
d_gene: TRBD2
CDR3aa: CASSLSQTSGSFSEQFF
CDR3nt: TGCGCCAGCAGCTTGTCCCAGACTAGCGGGAGTTTTAGTGAGCAGTTCTTC

v_gene: TRBV6-2/TRBV6-3
abundance: -
j_gene: TRBJ1-2
d_gene: TRBD1
CDR3aa: CAGRTPTGPHGYTF
CDR3nt: TGTGCCGGCAGGACCCCGACAGGGCCCCATGGCTACACCTTC

v_gene: TRBV13
abundance: -
j_gene: TRBJ2-4
d_gene: -
CDR3aa: CASSLSGWGAKNIQYF
CDR3nt: TGTGCCAGCAGCTTATCTGGGTGGGGAGCCAAAAACATTCAGTACTTC

v_gene: TRBV6-6
abundance: -
j_gene: TRBJ2-7
d_gene: TRBD1
CDR3aa: CASRTGQGYYEQYF
CDR3nt: TGTGCCAGCAGAACAGGACAGGGATACTACGAGCAGTACTTC

v_gene: TRBV20-1
abundance: few
j_gene: TRBJ2-7
d_gene: -
CDR3aa: CSARDIAAEQYF
CDR3nt: TGCAGTGCTAGAGATATTGCAGCCGAGCAGTACTTC